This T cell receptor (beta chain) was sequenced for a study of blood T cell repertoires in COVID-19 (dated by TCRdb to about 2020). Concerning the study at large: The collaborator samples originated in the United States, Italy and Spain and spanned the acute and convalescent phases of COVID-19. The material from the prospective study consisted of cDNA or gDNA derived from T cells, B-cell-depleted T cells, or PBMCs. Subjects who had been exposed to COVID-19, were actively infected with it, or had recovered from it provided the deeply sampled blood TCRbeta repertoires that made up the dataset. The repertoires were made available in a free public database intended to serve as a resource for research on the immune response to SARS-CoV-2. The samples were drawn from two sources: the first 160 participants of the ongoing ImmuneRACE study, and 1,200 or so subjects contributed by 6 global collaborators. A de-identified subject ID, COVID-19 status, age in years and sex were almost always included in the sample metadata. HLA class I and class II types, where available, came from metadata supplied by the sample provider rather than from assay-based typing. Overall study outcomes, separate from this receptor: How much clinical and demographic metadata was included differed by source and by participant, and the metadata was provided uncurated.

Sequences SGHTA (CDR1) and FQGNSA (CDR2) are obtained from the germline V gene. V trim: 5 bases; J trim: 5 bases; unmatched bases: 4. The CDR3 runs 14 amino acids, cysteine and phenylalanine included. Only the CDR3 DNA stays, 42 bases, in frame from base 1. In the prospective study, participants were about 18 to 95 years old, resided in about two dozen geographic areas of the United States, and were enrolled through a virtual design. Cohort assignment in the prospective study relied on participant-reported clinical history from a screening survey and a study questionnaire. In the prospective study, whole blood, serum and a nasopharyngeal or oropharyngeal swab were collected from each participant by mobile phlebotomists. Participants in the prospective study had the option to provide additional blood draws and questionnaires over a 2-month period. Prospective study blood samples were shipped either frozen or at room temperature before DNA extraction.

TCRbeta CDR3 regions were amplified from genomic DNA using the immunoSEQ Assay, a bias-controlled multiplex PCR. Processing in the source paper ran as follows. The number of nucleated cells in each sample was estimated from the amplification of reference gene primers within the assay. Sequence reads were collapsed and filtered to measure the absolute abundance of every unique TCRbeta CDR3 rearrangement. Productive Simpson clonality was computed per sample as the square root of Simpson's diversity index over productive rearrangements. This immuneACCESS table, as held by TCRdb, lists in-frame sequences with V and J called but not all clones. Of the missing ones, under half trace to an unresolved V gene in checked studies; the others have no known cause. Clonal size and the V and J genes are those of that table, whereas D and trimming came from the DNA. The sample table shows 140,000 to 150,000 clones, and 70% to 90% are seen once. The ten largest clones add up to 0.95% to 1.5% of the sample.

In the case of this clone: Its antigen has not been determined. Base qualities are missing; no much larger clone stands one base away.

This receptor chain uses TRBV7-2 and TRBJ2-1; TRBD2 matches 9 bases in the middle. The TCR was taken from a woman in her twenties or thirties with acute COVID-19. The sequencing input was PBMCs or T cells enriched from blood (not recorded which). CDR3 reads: CASSDGLANNEQFF. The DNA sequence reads TGTGCCAGCAGCGACGGACTAGCGAACAATGAGCAGTTCTTC.